Sequencing of this T cell receptor (beta chain) was carried out in a study of blood T cell repertoires in COVID-19. Across the whole study: The study drew acute and convalescent COVID-19 samples from the United States, Italy and Spain.

The protocol was immunoSEQ multiplex PCR, while the TCRdb copy is restricted to in-frame clones and leaves out a portion. The sample has hundreds of thousands of clones, 88% seen once. Germline CDR1 is MNHEY and CDR2 is SMNVEV (reference sequence). The CDR3 covers 13 residues. Trimming stripped 4 bases from V and 2 bases from J, with 9 bases between. The chain recombines TRBV27 with TRBJ2-7; D is unresolved. The sample was peripheral blood. The sequence was collected from a man older than 75 with acute or convalescent COVID-19. This CDR3 is CASSSIHTYEQYF. The CDR3 region has the DNA TGTGCCAGCAGTTCCATTCACACCTACGAGCAGTACTTC.